The 10 T cell receptor beta chains reported below all come from one sample, sequenced in a study of PD-L1 blockade in urothelial cancer. TCRdb's table, derived via immunoSEQ multiplex PCR, lists solely in-frame clones and lacks some. The sample carries about 45,000 clones, about 90% recorded once. Time point meaning: peripheral blood 6 weeks after treatment start. This sample comprised PBMCs, obtained around atezolizumab (anti-PD-L1) treatment. The receptors here all came from a man between 65 and 85 years old with urothelial cancer.

This chain links TRBV7-8 with TRBJ2-3, with D perhaps matching TRBD1 (6 bases). V lost 6 bases, J lost 4 bases, and 14 bases lay in between. This CDR3 contains 14 residues. Per the germline V gene, CDR1 is SGHVS and CDR2 is FQNEAQ. The CDR3: CASSKSGHADTQYF. The DNA of the CDR3 is TGTGCCAGCAGTAAATCGGGACATGCAGATACGCAGTATTTT.

The chain is built from TRBV27 and TRBJ2-1, with 11 bases fitting TRBD2. Trimming took 5 bases from V and 12 from J; bases not matched to a gene: 21. The CDR3 length is 18 residues. Germline V CDR1 and CDR2: MNHEY, SMNVEV (reference sequence). The CDR3 sequence is CASSPTGGTSGGTYPQFF. The CDR3 DNA follows: TGTGCCAGCAGTCCCACTGGGGGCACTAGCGGGGGTACATACCCGCAGTTCTTC.

This rearrangement joins TRBV9 to TRBJ2-7, with 9 bases identical to TRBD1. Germline values: CDR1 SGDLS, CDR2 YYNGEE. The CDR3 consists of 14 residues. The ends lost 4 bases at V and 5 bases at J; junction bases unmatched: 7. The CDR3 nucleotides read TGTGCCAGCAGCCCCCAGGGACAGGGCCACGAGCAGTACTTC. It translates to CASSPQGQGHEQYF.

V and J are TRBV5-4 and TRBJ2-7; 8 bases are shared with TRBD2. This CDR3 is 13 amino acids long. From germline, CDR1 is SGHNT and CDR2 YYREEE (reference sequence). The ends lost 4 bases at V and 0 bases at J; junction bases unmatched: 0. The CDR3: CASSLAGSYEQYF. The CDR3 DNA sequence: TGTGCCAGCAGCCTAGCGGGCTCCTACGAGCAGTACTTC.

This clone was counted between two and nine times. V and J are TRBV4-1 and TRBJ2-1, with 8 bases fitting TRBD2. The germline V gene encodes CDR1 MGHRA and CDR2 YSYEKL. The trim removed 1 base at V and 1 base at J, leaving 3 bases unmatched. The CDR3 runs 16 residues. In DNA, the CDR3 is TGCGCCAGCAGCCAAGTTAGACTAGCGTCCTACAATGAGCAGTTCTTC. It codes for CASSQVRLASYNEQFF.

This clone was seen once. V gene TRBV11-2 combines with J gene TRBJ1-1, with unresolved D. The CDR3 runs 14 residues. Germline loops: CDR1 SGHAT, CDR2 FQNNGV. The V and J ends lost 1 base and 7 bases respectively, with 13 bases between them. In DNA, the CDR3 is TGTGCCAGCAGCTTAGGGAGCCCCACTAATGAAGCTTTCTTT. Translated, it gives CASSLGSPTNEAFF.

In DNA form, the CDR3 reads TGTGCCAGCAGAGACCGCGGGGGCGCCGGGGAGCTGTTTTTT. Translated: CASRDRGGAGELFF. The chain is built from TRBV6-4 and TRBJ2-2; tentatively, D is TRBD2 (7 bases). Trimming removed 6 bases at V and 6 bases at J, with 14 bases between. CDR1 and CDR2 from the germline V gene are MRHNA and SNTAGT. The CDR3 loop spans 14 amino acids.

The rearrangement joins TRBV5-4 to TRBJ1-5; possibly TRBD1 for D (6 bases). The germline gives CDR1 SGHNT, CDR2 YYREEE (reference sequence). CDR3 length: 14 residues. With 0 bases removed from V and 7 bases from J, the gap between germline ends came to 11 bases. This CDR3 reads CASSLDRAGQPQHF. CDR3 in DNA: TGTGCCAGCAGCTTGGACAGGGCAGGGCAGCCCCAGCATTTT.

This rearrangement joins TRBV5-5 to TRBJ1-5; D is ambiguous. From germline, CDR1 is SGHKS and CDR2 YYEKEE (reference sequence). The V and J ends lost 4 bases and 0 bases respectively, with 5 bases between them. The CDR3 runs to 13 residues. Here the CDR3 reads CASSLFSNQPQHF. As DNA, the CDR3 is TGTGCCAGCAGCCTATTTAGCAATCAGCCCCAGCATTTT.

This chain uses TRBV27 with TRBJ2-6, with D uncertain. This CDR3 has 17 amino acids. The V end lost 0 bases, the J end lost 4 bases, and 13 bases lay between the germline ends. Germline V gene sequence: CDR1 MNHEY, CDR2 SMNVEV (reference sequence). The DNA of the CDR3 is TGTGCCAGCAGTTTATCGGGCGCTATATCAGGGGCCAACGTCCTGACTTTC. Protein: CASSLSGAISGANVLTF. Looking up the rest from reference TRBV27 and TRBJ2-6 gives the full variable domain: EAQVTQNPRYLITVTGKKLTVTCSQNMNHEYMSWYRQDPGLGLRQIYYSMNVEVTDKGDVPEGYKVSRKEKRNFPLILESPSPNQTSLYFCASSLSGAISGANVLTFGAGSRLTVL.